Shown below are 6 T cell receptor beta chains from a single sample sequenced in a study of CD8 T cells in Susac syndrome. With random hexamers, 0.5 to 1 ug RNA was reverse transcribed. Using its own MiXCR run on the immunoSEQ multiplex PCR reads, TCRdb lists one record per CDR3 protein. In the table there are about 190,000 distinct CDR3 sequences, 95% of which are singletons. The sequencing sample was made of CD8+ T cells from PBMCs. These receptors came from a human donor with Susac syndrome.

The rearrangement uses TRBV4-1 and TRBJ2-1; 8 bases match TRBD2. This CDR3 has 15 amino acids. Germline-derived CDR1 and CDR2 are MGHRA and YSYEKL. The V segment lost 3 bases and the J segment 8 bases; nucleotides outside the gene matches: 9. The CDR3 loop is CASSHPTGGVDEQFF. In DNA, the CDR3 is TGCGCCAGCAGCCACCCTACGGGAGGGGTCGATGAGCAGTTCTTC.

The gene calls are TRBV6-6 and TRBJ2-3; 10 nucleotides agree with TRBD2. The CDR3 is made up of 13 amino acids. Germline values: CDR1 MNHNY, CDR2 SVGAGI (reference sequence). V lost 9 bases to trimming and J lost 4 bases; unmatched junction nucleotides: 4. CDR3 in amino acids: CASAGTSADTQYF. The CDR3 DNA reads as TGTGCCAGTGCCGGGACTAGCGCAGATACGCAGTATTTT.

DNA for the CDR3: TGTGCCAGCAGCGGAATAGCGGGTCCCGAAGAGACCCAGTACTTC. Its protein is CASSGIAGPEETQYF. The J gene is TRBJ2-5, the V gene TRBV11-2, with 7 bases fitting TRBD2. V gave up 5 bases and J gave up 3 bases; unmatched junction bases: 9. Germline CDR1 and CDR2: SGHAT and FQNNGV. CDR3 length equals 15 residues.

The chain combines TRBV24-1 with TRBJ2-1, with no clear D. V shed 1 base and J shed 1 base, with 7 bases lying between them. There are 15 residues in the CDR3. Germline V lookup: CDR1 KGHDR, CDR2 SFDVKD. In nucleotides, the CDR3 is TGTGCCACCAGTGATTTCGGTGGATCCTACAATGAGCAGTTCTTC. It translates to CATSDFGGSYNEQFF.

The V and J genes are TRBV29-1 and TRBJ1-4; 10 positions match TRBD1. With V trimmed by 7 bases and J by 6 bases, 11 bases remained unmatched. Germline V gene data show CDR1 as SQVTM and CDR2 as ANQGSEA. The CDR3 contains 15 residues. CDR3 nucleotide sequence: TGCAGCGCTGTTAAATGGACAGGGGGTTATGAAAAACTGTTTTTT. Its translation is CSAVKWTGGYEKLFF.

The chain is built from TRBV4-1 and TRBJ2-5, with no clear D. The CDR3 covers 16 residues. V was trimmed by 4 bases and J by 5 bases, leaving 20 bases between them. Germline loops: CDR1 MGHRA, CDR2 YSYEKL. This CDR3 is CASSLQDPTPGETQYF. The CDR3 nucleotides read TGCGCCAGCAGCCTTCAAGACCCGACCCCAGGCGAGACCCAGTACTTC.